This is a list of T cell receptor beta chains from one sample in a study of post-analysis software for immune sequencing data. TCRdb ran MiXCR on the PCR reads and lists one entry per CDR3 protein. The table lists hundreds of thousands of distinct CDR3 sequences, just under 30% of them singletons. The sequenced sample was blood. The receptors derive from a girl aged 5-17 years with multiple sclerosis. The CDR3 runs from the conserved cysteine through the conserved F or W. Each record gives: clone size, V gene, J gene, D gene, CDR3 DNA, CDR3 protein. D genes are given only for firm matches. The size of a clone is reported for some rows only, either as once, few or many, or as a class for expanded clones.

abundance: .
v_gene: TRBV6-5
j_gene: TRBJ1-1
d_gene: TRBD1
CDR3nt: TGTGCCAGCAGTTACTCCGAGTTCGGGACAGGGGCCACTGAAGCTTTCTTT
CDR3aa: CASSYSEFGTGATEAFF

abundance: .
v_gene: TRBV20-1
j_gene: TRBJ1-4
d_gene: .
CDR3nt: TGCAGTGCCCTAGACCGGGGAAAACTGTTTTTT
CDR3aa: CSALDRGKLFF

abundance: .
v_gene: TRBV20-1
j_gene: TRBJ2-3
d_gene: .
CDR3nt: TGCAGTGCTAGAAAAACCGAGGGGGGCACAGATACGCAGTATTTT
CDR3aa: CSARKTEGGTDTQYF

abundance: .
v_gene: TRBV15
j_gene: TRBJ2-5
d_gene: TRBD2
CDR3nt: TGTGCCACCAGCAGAGATCTGGTGACTAGCGGGGAAGGAGAGACCCAGTACTTC
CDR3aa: CATSRDLVTSGEGETQYF

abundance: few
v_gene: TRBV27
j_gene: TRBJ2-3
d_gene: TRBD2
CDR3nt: TGTGCCAGCAGTTTATACGCTAGCGGGAGGGATACGCAGTATTTT
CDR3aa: CASSLYASGRDTQYF

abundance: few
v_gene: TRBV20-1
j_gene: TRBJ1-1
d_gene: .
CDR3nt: TGCAGTGCTAGAGTTACCAATCCCCTTTATGTAACTGAAGCTTTCTTT
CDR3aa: CSARVTNPLYVTEAFF

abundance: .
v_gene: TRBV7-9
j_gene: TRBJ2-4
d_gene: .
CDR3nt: TGTGCCGGCAGGGACCAGGATGGGAAGCAGTACTTC
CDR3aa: CAGRDQDGKQYF

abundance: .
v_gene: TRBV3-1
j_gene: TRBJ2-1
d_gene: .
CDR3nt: TGTGCCAGCAGCCCCCATAGGCTGGGGAATGAGCAGTTCTTC
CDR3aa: CASSPHRLGNEQFF

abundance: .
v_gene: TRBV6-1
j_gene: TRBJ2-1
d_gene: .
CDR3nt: TGTGCCAGCAGTGAGGCGGGGTCTATGCAGTTCTTC
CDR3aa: CASSEAGSMQFF

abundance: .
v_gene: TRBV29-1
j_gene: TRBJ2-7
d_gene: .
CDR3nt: TGCAGCGTTGAGTCGGCATTCTCCTACAATGAGCAGTACTTC
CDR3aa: CSVESAFSYNEQYF

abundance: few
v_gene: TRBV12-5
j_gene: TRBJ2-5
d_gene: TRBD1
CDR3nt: TGTGCTAGTGGTTTGGACAGGGGGCAGGGGACCCAGTACTTC
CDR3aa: CASGLDRGQGTQYF

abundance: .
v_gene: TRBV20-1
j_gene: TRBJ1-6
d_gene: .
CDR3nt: TGCAGTGCTAGAGAGTCCGGGACGGGCCATTCACCCCTCCACTTT
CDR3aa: CSARESGTGHSPLHF

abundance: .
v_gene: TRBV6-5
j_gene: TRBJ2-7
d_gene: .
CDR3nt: TGTGCCAGCAGTTACTCTCCTTACTCCTCCTACGAGCAGTACTTC
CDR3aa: CASSYSPYSSYEQYF

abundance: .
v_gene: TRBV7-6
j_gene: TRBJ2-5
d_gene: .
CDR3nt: TGTGCCAGCAGCTTAACCAACAGGGTGGAGACCCAGTACTTC
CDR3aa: CASSLTNRVETQYF

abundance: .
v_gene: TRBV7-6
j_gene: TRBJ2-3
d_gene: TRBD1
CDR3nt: TGTGCCAGCAGCGCTAACGGACAGGGGTCGGCGACAGATACGCAGTATTTT
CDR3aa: CASSANGQGSATDTQYF

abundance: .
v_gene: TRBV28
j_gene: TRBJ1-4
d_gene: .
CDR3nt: TGTGCCAGCAGTTTGTCTGGGGGGGGCGTTTCCAGAAAACTGTTTTTT
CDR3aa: CASSLSGGGVSRKLFF

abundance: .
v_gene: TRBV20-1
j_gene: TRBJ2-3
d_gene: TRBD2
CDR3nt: TGCAGTGCCGGGGGCGGGAGGGCCGCAACGCAGTATTTT
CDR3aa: CSAGGGRAATQYF

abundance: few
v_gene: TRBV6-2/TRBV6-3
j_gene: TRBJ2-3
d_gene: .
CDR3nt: TGTGCCAGCAGCGCGACCCGGAGCACAGATACGCAGTATTTT
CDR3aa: CASSATRSTDTQYF

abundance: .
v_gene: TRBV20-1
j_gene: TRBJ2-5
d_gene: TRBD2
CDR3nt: TGCAGTGCTAAGAATAGCGGGGGGCGAGAGACCCAGTACTTC
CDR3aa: CSAKNSGGRETQYF

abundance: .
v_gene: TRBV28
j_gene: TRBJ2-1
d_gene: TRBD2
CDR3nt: TGTGCCAGCAGTCTGCTTCCTAGCGGGAACTACAATGAGCAGTTCTTC
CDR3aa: CASSLLPSGNYNEQFF

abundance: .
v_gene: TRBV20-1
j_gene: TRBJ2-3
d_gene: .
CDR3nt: TGCAGTGCGACCGGACAGAGCACAGATACGCAGTATTTT
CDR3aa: CSATGQSTDTQYF

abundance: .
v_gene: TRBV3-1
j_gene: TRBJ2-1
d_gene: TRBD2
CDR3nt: TGTGCCAGCAGCCAAGGGCCTAGCGGGCTGGGGGGTGAGCAGTTCTTC
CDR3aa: CASSQGPSGLGGEQFF

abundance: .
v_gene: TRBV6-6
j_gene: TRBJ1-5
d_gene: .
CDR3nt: TGCGCCAGCAACTCGGGCTTCCTGGGCGGGCAGCCCCAGCATTTT
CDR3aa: CASNSGFLGGQPQHF

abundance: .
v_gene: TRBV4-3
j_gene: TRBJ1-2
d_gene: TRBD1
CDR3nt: TGCGCCAGCAGCCATACAGGGGTAGCCTATGGCTACACCTTC
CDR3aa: CASSHTGVAYGYTF

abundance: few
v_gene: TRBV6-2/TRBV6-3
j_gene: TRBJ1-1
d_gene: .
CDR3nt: TGTGCCAGCAGTTATTTCGGGGGGGACCGCCGTTTCTTT
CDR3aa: CASSYFGGDRRFF

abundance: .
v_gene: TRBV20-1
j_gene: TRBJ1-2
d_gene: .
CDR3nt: TGCAGTGCTAGAGATCAGGGTGGCTACACCTTC
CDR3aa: CSARDQGGYTF

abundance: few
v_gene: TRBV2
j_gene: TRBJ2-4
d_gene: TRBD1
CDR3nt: TGTGCCAGCGCAAACGGACAGGGGGTTACCAAAAACATTCAGTACTTC
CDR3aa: CASANGQGVTKNIQYF

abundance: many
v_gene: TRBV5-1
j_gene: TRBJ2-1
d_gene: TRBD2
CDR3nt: TGCGCCAGCAGCTTGGCCCTGGCGGGGGGCTATGAGCAGTTCTTC
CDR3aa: CASSLALAGGYEQFF

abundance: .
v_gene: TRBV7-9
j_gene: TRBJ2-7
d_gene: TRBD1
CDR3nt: TGTGCCAGCAGCTCACAGGGGGTGGGGTTCTACGAGCAGTACTTC
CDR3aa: CASSSQGVGFYEQYF

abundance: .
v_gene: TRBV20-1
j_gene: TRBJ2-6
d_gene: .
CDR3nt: TGCAGTGCGACCCTGATAGGAACCGGGGCCAACGTCCTGACTTTC
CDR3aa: CSATLIGTGANVLTF

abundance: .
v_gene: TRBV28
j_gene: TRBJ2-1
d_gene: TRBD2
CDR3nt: TGTGCCAGCAGTTTCACGGGGACTAGCGGGGGGGCGAGCTCCTACAATGAGCAGTTCTTC
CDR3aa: CASSFTGTSGGASSYNEQFF

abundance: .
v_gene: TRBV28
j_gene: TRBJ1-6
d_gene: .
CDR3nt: TGTGCCAGCAGTCCACCGGACAGCTTCTCACCCCTCCACTTT
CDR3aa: CASSPPDSFSPLHF

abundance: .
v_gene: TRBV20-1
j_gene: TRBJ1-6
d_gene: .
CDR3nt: TGCAGTGCTCCTAAAGGTTATAATTCACCCCTCCACTTT
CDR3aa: CSAPKGYNSPLHF

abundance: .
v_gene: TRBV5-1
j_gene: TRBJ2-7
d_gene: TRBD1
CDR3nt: TGCGCCAGCAGCTACCGGACAGGGGGCCTATTAGAGACTCAGTACTTC
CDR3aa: CASSYRTGGLLETQYF

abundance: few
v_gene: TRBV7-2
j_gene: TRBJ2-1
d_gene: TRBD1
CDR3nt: TGTGCCAGCAGCTCAATAAGGGGACAGCTTGAGCAGTTCTTC
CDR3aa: CASSSIRGQLEQFF

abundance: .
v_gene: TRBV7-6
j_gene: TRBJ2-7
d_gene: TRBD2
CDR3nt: TGTGCCAGCAGCTCATTAGCGGGAGGGCAAGGCGAGCAGTACTTC
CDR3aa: CASSSLAGGQGEQYF

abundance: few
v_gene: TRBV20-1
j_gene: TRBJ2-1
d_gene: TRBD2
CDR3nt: TGCAGTGCTAGAGATTGGGACCTAGCGGGAGCCCTCTCCTACAATGAGCAGTTCTTC
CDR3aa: CSARDWDLAGALSYNEQFF